Following are 14 T cell receptor beta chains from one sample sequenced in a study of blood T cell repertoires in COVID-19. TCRdb keeps only in-frame clones here, not all; method: immunoSEQ multiplex PCR. The sample contains a few hundred thousand clones, roughly 90% of which appear only once. Sequencing was performed on PBMCs or T cells enriched from blood (not recorded which). These receptors came from a woman in her 50s in a cohort exposed to, infected with or recovered from COVID-19 (not recorded which).

The chain carries TRBV6-1 and TRBJ2-5; D not certain. CDR1 and CDR2 from the germline V gene are MNHNS and SASEGT. V dropped 2 bases and J dropped 4 bases, with 14 bases sitting between them. The CDR3 has 15 amino acids. CDR3 coding DNA: TGTGCCAGCAGTGAAATCGTTGTGGGCACAGAGACCCAGTACTTC. Its translation is CASSEIVVGTETQYF.

CDR3 nucleotide sequence: TGTGCCAGCAGCTTTTCTCGTCACGAGCAGTACTTC. It encodes CASSFSRHEQYF. The genes are TRBV11-2 and TRBJ2-7; D is undetermined. Germline lookup yields CDR1 SGHAT and CDR2 FQNNGV. V was cut by 3 bases and J by 5 bases, with 8 bases left in between. The CDR3 consists of 12 residues. Complete variable domain (other parts from reference TRBV11-2 and TRBJ2-7): EAGVAQSPRYKIIEKRQSVAFWCNPISGHATLYWYQQILGQGPKLLIQFQNNGVVDDSQLPKDRFSAERLKGVDSTLKIQPAKLEDSAVYLCASSFSRHEQYFGPGTRLTVT.

This rearrangement joins TRBV7-3 to TRBJ1-2; D is uncertain. Trimming cost V 5 bases and J 2 bases, with 18 bases left between them. Germline V gene data show CDR1 as SGHTA and CDR2 as FQGTGA. The CDR3 is 16 residues long. CDR3 region: CASSPSRGTSNYGYTF. DNA of the CDR3: TGTGCCAGCAGCCCCTCCCGTGGTACTTCCAACTATGGCTACACCTTC.

This clone was seen a handful of times. The CDR3 spells CASSQPGTSQAEQYF. For the CDR3, the DNA is TGTGCCAGCAGCCAGCCCGGGACTAGCCAGGCCGAGCAGTACTTC. This chain joins TRBV4-2 and TRBJ2-7, with 9 bases identical to TRBD2. The V gene end was trimmed by 3 bases and the J gene end by 6 bases; junction bases not matched to a gene: 9. Germline V gives CDR1 LGHNA, CDR2 YNFKEQ. This CDR3 spans 15 amino acids.

This clone occurred a few times. The chain employs TRBV2 and TRBJ1-5, with TRBD1 identical over 8 bases. Germline CDR1 reads SNHLY; CDR2 reads FYNNEI. J was trimmed by 7 bases and V by 10 bases; bases with no gene match: 3. The length of the CDR3 is 11 residues. The CDR3 DNA reads as TGTGCCACTGGACAGGGACAGCCCCAGCATTTT. As protein: CATGQGQPQHF.

The V call is TRBV7-2, the J call TRBJ1-6, with 8 bases aligning to TRBD1. The V and J ends lost 5 bases and 7 bases, in that order; junction bases with no gene match: 7. The CDR3 contains 15 residues. CDR1 and CDR2 (germline): SGHTA, FQGNSA. The CDR3 loop reads CASSVKTGVNSPLHF. Here the CDR3 DNA reads TGTGCCAGCAGCGTTAAGACAGGGGTCAATTCACCCCTCCACTTT. The whole variable domain, remainder taken from reference TRBV7-2 and TRBJ1-6, is GAGVSQSPSNKVTEKGKDVELRCDPISGHTALYWYRQSLGQGLEFLIYFQGNSAPDKSGLPSDRFSAERTGGSVSTLTIQRTQQEDSAVYLCASSVKTGVNSPLHFGNGTRLTVT.

The rearrangement links TRBV2 to TRBJ1-5; D is ambiguous. Trimming left V 3 bases short and J 0 bases short, with 15 bases between. The CDR3 consists of 17 residues. CDR1 and CDR2 from the germline V gene are SNHLY and FYNNEI. DNA of the CDR3: TGTGCCAGCAGTGATAAACCGGCGGCGTATAGCAATCAGCCCCAGCATTTT. It specifies CASSDKPAAYSNQPQHF.

This clone was found once. The gene calls are TRBV27 and TRBJ1-4; a weak D match, TRBD1 (6 bases). The CDR3 is made up of 15 amino acids. Germline V gene lookup returns CDR1 MNHEY and CDR2 SMNVEV (reference sequence). Trimming took 4 bases from V and 4 from J, leaving 13 bases between them. CDR3 bases: TGTGCCAGCAGTTACTCAGGGGCAGTTAATGAAAAACTGTTTTTT. Protein: CASSYSGAVNEKLFF.

The V and J genes are TRBV30 and TRBJ1-6; D is unclear. Looked up from germline, CDR1 is GTSNPN and CDR2 is SVGIG (reference sequence). The V end lost 1 base, the J end lost 0 bases, and 7 bases lay between the germline ends. This CDR3 spans 15 amino acids. The CDR3, as DNA: TGTGCCTGGAGTGCGGCTAGCTCCTATAATTCACCCCTCCACTTT. Translation: CAWSAASSYNSPLHF.

The V gene is TRBV11-2, the J gene TRBJ2-2, with 7 bases aligning to TRBD1. Germline CDR1 SGHAT, CDR2 FQNNGV. The CDR3 totals 15 residues. V shed 0 bases, J shed 6 bases, and the junction held 4 bases outside the gene matches. The CDR3 reads CASSLDWGQPGELFF. DNA for the CDR3: TGTGCCAGCAGCTTAGATTGGGGACAGCCCGGGGAGCTGTTTTTT.

This chain joins TRBV12-3 or TRBV12-4 and TRBJ1-5, with D possibly matching TRBD1 (5 bases). There are 12 residues in the CDR3. The ends were cut back, 0 bases at V and 9 bases at J, with 6 bases in the middle. The CDR3 DNA reads as TGTGCCAGCAGTTTAGCGGGGGGGCCCCAGCATTTT. Translation gives CASSLAGGPQHF.

The chain is built from TRBV12-5 and TRBJ1-1, with D perhaps matching TRBD1 (5 bases). V lost 6 bases, J lost 1 base, and 9 bases lay in between. Germline V gives CDR1 LGHNT, CDR2 FRNRAP. The CDR3 loop spans 13 amino acids. The CDR3 region has the DNA TGTGCTAGTGGATACGGGGGGAACACTGAAGCTTTCTTT. Translating gives CASGYGGNTEAFF.

This clone occurred once. The rearrangement joins TRBV4-3 to TRBJ2-7; 10 nucleotides match TRBD1. Germline V lookup: CDR1 LGHNA, CDR2 YSLEER. The length of the CDR3 is 16 residues. The J segment lost 1 base and the V segment lost 5 bases, leaving 8 bases of the junction unmatched. CDR3 DNA: TGCGCCAGCAGCTTCTCCGGGACAGGGGAGTCCTACGAGCAGTACTTC. Translation gives CASSFSGTGESYEQYF.

This clone was counted ten times or more. The V and J genes are TRBV6-5 and TRBJ1-6; D ambiguous. The CDR3 spans 16 residues. The V end was cut by 2 bases, the J end by 0 bases, with 8 bases between. Germline CDR1 MNHEY, CDR2 SVGAGI. The CDR3 here is CASSYDQVSYNSPLHF. The CDR3 nucleotides are TGTGCCAGCAGTTACGACCAGGTCTCCTATAATTCACCCCTCCACTTT.